This TCR beta chain was sequenced for a study of CXCR3-negative and CXCR3-positive naive CD8 T cells. Study summary: Per library, roughly 1.6 +/- 0.3 million reads; about 150 million TRB reads overall. Findings and limits, study-wide: Hydrophobicity was higher for TRB CDR3s found in CXCR3-positive naive cells than in CXCR3-negative naive cells.

The study made its TRB cDNA libraries by 5' RACE, adding UMI labels. Each CDR3 protein gets one entry in TCRdb, which reprocessed the 5' RACE reads and gives no DNA. In total, the table holds around 66,000 distinct CDR3 sequences. The CDR3 covers 12 residues. Germline loops: CDR1 MDHEN, CDR2 SYDVKM. About this clonotype: Its specificity is not known.

The J gene is TRBJ2-7, the V gene TRBV28; the TCRdb call, TRBD1, lacks DNA for checking. This TCR derives from a human donor in good health. Some clones in this sample may be carry-over from other donors' samples. Sequenced: naive CXCR3+ CD8+ T cells from blood. Subset of the sample: CD45RO-CCR7+CD27+CD95- naive CD8+ T cells expressing CXCR3 (TNR3+). The CDR3 loop is CASSFRGREQYF.